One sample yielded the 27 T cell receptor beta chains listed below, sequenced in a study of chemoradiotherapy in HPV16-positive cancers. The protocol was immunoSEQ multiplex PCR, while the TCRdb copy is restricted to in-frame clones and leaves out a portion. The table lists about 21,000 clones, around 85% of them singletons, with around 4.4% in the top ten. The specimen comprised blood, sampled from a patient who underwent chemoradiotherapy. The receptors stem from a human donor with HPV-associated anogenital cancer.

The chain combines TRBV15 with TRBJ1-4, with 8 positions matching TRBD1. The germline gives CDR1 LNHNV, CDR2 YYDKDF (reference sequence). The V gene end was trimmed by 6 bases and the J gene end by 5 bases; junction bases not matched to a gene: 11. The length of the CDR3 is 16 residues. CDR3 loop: CATRDGQGQVNEKLFF. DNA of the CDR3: TGTGCCACCAGAGACGGACAGGGCCAAGTGAATGAAAAACTGTTTTTT.

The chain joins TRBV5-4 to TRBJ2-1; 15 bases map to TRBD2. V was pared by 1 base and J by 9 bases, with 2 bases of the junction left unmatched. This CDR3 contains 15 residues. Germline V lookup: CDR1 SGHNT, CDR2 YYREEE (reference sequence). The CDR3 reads CASSLRTSGRGEQFF. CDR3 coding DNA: TGTGCCAGCAGCTTGAGGACTAGCGGGAGGGGTGAGCAGTTCTTC.

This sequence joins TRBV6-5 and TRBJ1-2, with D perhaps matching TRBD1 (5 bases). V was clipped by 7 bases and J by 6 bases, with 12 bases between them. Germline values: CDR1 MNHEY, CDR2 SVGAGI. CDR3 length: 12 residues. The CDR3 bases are TGTGCCAGCAAAAGGTGGGGGGATGGCTACACCTTC. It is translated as CASKRWGDGYTF.

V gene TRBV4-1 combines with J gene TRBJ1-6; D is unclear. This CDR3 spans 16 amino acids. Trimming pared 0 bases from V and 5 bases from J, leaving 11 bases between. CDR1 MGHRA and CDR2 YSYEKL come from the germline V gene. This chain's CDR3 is CASSQEVRTDNSPLHF. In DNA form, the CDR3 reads TGCGCCAGCAGCCAAGAAGTCCGGACCGATAATTCACCCCTCCACTTT.

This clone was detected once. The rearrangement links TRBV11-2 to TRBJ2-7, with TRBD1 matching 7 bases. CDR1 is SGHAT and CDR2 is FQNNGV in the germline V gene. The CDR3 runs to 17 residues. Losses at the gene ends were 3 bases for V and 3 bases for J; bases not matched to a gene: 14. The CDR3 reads CASSFPKRQGQLYEQYF. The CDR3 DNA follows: TGTGCCAGCAGCTTCCCCAAGAGACAGGGACAACTCTACGAGCAGTACTTC. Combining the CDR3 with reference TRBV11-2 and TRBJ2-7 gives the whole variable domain EAGVAQSPRYKIIEKRQSVAFWCNPISGHATLYWYQQILGQGPKLLIQFQNNGVVDDSQLPKDRFSAERLKGVDSTLKIQPAKLEDSAVYLCASSFPKRQGQLYEQYFGPGTRLTVT.

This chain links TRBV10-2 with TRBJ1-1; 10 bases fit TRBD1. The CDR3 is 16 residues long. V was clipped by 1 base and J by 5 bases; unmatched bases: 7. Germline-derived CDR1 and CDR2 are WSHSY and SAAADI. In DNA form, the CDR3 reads TGCGCCAGCAGTGAGTTGGGACAGGGGCTAGGGACTGAAGCTTTCTTT. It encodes CASSELGQGLGTEAFF.

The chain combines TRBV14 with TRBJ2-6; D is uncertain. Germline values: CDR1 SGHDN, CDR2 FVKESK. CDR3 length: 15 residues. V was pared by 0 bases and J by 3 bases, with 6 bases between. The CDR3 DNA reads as TGTGCCAGCAGCCAAGATCTTGTTGGGGCCAACGTCCTGACTTTC. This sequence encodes CASSQDLVGANVLTF.

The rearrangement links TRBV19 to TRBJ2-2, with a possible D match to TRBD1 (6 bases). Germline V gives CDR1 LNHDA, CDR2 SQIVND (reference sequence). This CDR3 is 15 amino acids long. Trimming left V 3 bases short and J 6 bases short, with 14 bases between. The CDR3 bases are TGTGCCAGTAGTATCGTCAGGGGAGTATCCGGGGAGCTGTTTTTT. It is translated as CASSIVRGVSGELFF.

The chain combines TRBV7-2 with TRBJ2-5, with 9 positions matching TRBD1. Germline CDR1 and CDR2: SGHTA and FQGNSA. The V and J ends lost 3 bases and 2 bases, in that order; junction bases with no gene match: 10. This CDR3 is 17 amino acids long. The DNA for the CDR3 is TGTGCCAGCAGCTTCCTGTACCCGGGGACAGGGCAAGAGACCCAGTACTTC. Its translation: CASSFLYPGTGQETQYF.

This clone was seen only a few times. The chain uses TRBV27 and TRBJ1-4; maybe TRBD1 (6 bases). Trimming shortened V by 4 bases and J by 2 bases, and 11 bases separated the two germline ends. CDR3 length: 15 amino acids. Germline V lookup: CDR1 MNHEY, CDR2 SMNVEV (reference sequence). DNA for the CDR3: TGTGCCAGCAGTTGGAAGGGGGGGACTAATGAAAAACTGTTTTTT. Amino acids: CASSWKGGTNEKLFF.

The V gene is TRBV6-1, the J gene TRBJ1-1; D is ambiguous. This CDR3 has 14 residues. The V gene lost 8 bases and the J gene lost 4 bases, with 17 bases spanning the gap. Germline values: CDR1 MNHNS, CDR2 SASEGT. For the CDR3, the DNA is TGTGCCAGCCAGCTTTTTGGACGGAGCACTGAAGCTTTCTTT. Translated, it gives CASQLFGRSTEAFF.

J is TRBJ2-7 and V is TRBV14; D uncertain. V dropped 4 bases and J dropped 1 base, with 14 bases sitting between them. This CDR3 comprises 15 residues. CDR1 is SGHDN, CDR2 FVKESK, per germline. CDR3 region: CASSPHSGRSYEQYF. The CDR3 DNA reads TGTGCCAGCAGCCCCCACAGTGGGCGGTCCTACGAGCAGTACTTC.

CDR3 DNA sequence: TGCAGTGCTAGTCTATTCGAGACCCAGTACTTC. Its translation: CSASLFETQYF. J is TRBJ2-5 and V is TRBV20-1; no clear D gene. Germline CDR1 and CDR2: DFQATT and SNEGSKA (reference sequence). V lost 3 bases and J 5 bases, leaving 7 bases between the germline ends. This CDR3 contains 11 residues.

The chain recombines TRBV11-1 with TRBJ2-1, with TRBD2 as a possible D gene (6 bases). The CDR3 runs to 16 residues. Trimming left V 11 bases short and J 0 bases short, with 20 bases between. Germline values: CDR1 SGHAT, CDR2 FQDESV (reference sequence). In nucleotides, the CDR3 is TGTGCCTGCTCGGGGTGGCTAGCGAGCTCCTACAATGAGCAGTTCTTC. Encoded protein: CACSGWLASSYNEQFF.

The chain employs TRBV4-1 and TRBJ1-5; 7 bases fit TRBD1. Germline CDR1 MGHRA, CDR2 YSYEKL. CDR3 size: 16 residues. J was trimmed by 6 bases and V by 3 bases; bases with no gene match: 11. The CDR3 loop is CASSQAGQAFRQPQHF. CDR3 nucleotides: TGCGCCAGCAGCCAGGCAGGACAGGCGTTTCGTCAGCCCCAGCATTTT.

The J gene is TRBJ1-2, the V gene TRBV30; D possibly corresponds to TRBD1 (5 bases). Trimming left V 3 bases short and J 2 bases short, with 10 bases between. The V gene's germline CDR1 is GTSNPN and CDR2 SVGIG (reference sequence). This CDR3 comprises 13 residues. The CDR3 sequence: CAWRQDINYGYTF. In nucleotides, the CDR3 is TGTGCCTGGAGGCAGGACATAAACTATGGCTACACCTTC. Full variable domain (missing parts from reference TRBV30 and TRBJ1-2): SQTIHQWPATLVQPVGSPLSLECTVEGTSNPNLYWYRQAAGRGLQLLFYSVGIGQISSEVPQNLSASRPQDRQFILSSKKLLLSDSGFYLCAWRQDINYGYTFGSGTRLTVV.

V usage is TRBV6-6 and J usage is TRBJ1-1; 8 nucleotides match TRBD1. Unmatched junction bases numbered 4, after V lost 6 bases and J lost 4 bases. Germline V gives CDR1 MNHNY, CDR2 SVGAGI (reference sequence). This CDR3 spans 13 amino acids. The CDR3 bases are TGTGCCAGCAGCATGGACAGGGCCACTGAAGCTTTCTTT. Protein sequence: CASSMDRATEAFF.

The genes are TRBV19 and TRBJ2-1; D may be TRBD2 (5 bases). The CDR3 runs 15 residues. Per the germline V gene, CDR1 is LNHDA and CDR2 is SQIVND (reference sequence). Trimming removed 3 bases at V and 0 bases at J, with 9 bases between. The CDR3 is CASSMVGSSYNEQFF. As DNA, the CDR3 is TGTGCCAGTAGTATGGTAGGGAGCTCCTACAATGAGCAGTTCTTC.

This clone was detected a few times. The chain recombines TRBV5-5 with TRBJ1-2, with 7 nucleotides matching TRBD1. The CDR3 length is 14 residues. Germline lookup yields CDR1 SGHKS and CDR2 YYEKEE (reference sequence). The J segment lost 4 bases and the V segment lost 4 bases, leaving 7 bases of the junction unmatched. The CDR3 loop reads CASSPWTGVYGYTF. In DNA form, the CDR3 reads TGTGCCAGCAGCCCCTGGACAGGAGTCTATGGCTACACCTTC.

The CDR3 DNA reads as TGTGCCAGCAGGTCCTACTACGAGCAGTACTTC. Its translation: CASRSYYEQYF. This chain connects TRBV6-6 to TRBJ2-7; no clear D gene. The CDR3 totals 11 residues. The germline V gene encodes CDR1 MNHNY and CDR2 SVGAGI (reference sequence). V gave up 6 bases and J gave up 3 bases, with 6 bases separating them.

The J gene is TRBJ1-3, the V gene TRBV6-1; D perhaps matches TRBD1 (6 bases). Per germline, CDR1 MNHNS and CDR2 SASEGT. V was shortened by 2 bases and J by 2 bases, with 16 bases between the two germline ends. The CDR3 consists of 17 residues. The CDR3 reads CASSEFRGIGPGNTIYF. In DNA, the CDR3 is TGTGCCAGCAGTGAATTCAGGGGAATAGGGCCTGGAAACACCATATATTTT.

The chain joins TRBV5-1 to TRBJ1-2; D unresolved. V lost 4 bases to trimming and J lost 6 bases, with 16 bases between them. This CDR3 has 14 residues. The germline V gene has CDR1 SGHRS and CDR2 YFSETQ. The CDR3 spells CASSTGMDSNGYTF. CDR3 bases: TGCGCCAGCAGCACCGGGATGGATTCCAATGGCTACACCTTC. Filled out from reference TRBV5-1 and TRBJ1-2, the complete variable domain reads KAGVTQTPRYLIKTRGQQVTLSCSPISGHRSVSWYQQTPGQGLQFLFEYFSETQRNKGNFPGRFSGRQFSNSRSEMNVSTLELGDSALYLCASSTGMDSNGYTFGSGTRLTVV.

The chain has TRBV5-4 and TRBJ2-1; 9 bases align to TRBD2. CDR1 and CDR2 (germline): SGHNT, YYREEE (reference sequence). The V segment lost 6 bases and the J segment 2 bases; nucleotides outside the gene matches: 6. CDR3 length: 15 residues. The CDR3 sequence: CASIFSGSPYNEQFF. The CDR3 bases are TGTGCCAGCATTTTTAGCGGGAGTCCCTACAATGAGCAGTTCTTC.

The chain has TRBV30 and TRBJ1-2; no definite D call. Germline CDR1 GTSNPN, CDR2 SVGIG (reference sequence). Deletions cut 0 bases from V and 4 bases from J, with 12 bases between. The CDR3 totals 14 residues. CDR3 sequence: CAWSVYWEPYGYTF. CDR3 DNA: TGTGCCTGGAGTGTATATTGGGAGCCCTATGGCTACACCTTC.

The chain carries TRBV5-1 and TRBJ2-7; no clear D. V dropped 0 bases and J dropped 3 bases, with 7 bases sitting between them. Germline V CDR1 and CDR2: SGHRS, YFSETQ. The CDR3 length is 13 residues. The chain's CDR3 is CASSLDPVYEQYF. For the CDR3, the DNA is TGCGCCAGCAGCTTGGATCCGGTCTACGAGCAGTACTTC.

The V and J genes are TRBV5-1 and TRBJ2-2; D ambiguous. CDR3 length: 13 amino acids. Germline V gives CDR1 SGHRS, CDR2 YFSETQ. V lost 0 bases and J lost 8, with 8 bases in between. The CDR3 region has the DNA TGCGCCAGCAGCTTGGGGCAAGCTGGGGAGCTGTTTTTT. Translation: CASSLGQAGELFF.

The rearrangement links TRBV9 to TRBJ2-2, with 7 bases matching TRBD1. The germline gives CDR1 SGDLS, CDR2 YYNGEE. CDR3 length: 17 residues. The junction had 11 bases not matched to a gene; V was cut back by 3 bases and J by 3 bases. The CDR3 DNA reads TGTGCCAGCAGCGCTCGGGAAAGACAGGGAGACACCGGGGAGCTGTTTTTT. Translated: CASSARERQGDTGELFF. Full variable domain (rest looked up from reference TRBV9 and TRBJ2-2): DSGVTQTPKHLITATGQRVTLRCSPRSGDLSVYWYQQSLDQGLQFLIQYYNGEERAKGNILERFSAQQFPDLHSELNLSSLELGDSALYFCASSARERQGDTGELFFGEGSRLTVL.